These T cell receptor beta chains were read from a single sample in a study of beta chain features in type 1 diabetes. Clones were sequenced by immunoSEQ multiplex PCR, and TCRdb holds only the in-frame ones, with some missing. The sample has 350,000 to 450,000 clones; about 14% are singletons. Input material: naive CD4+ T cells from blood. The receptors were gathered from a man aged 30-40 years in good health. Both conserved end residues are part of each CDR3. The order of the fields is J gene, D gene, clone size, V gene, CDR3 DNA, CDR3 protein. D genes are given only for firm matches. Clone size appears in some rows only: once, few, many, or a class for an expanded clone.

j_gene: TRBJ2-1
d_gene: TRBD2
abundance: -
v_gene: TRBV15
CDR3nt: TGTGCCACCACCCGGGACTACGTAAATGAGCAGTTCTTC
CDR3aa: CATTRDYVNEQFF

j_gene: TRBJ2-3
d_gene: -
abundance: few
v_gene: TRBV27
CDR3nt: TGTGCCAGCAGGCGGGTGGGCACAGATACGCAGTATTTT
CDR3aa: CASRRVGTDTQYF

j_gene: TRBJ1-6
d_gene: -
abundance: -
v_gene: TRBV28
CDR3nt: TGTGCCAGCAGTGCAGGGCTCTCACCCCTCCACTTT
CDR3aa: CASSAGLSPLHF

j_gene: TRBJ1-2
d_gene: -
abundance: -
v_gene: TRBV19
CDR3nt: TGTGCCAGTAGGAAGCAGGGCTACTATGGCTACACCTTC
CDR3aa: CASRKQGYYGYTF

j_gene: TRBJ1-6
d_gene: -
abundance: -
v_gene: TRBV2
CDR3nt: TGTGCCAGCAGTGAAACCGGGACCTATAATTCACCCCTCCACTTT
CDR3aa: CASSETGTYNSPLHF

j_gene: TRBJ1-1
d_gene: -
abundance: many
v_gene: TRBV29-1
CDR3nt: TGCAGCGTTGAAGGACGGGTGAACACTGAAGCTTTCTTT
CDR3aa: CSVEGRVNTEAFF

j_gene: TRBJ2-3
d_gene: TRBD2
abundance: few
v_gene: TRBV30
CDR3nt: TGTGCCTGGAGTACAACGGGAGGGAATACGCAGTATTTT
CDR3aa: CAWSTTGGNTQYF

j_gene: TRBJ2-1
d_gene: TRBD2
abundance: -
v_gene: TRBV5-4
CDR3nt: TGTGCCAGCAGACTTACTCTAGCGGGGGGAAGGGATGAGCAGTTCTTC
CDR3aa: CASRLTLAGGRDEQFF

j_gene: TRBJ2-7
d_gene: -
abundance: few
v_gene: TRBV7-9
CDR3nt: TGTGCCAGCAGCTTACTCCGGGACTTATTCTACGAGCAGTACTTC
CDR3aa: CASSLLRDLFYEQYF

j_gene: TRBJ2-7
d_gene: -
abundance: many
v_gene: TRBV27
CDR3nt: TGTGCCAGCAGTACCCTCCACAGGAGCGAGCAGTACTTC
CDR3aa: CASSTLHRSEQYF

j_gene: TRBJ1-4
d_gene: -
abundance: -
v_gene: TRBV30
CDR3nt: TGTGCCGCTGGTGTTGCAACTAATGAAAAACTGTTTTTT
CDR3aa: CAAGVATNEKLFF

j_gene: TRBJ2-4
d_gene: TRBD2
abundance: -
v_gene: TRBV30
CDR3nt: TGTGCCTGTACACCGACTAGCGGAGAAAGCTACTTC
CDR3aa: CACTPTSGESYF

j_gene: TRBJ2-3
d_gene: -
abundance: -
v_gene: TRBV27
CDR3nt: TGTGCCAGCAGTTTAACCGGGGGACGGTTTGGTGATACGCAGTATTTT
CDR3aa: CASSLTGGRFGDTQYF

j_gene: TRBJ2-5
d_gene: -
abundance: few
v_gene: TRBV30
CDR3nt: TGTGCCTGGAGTACTCAGGGGAGCGGGGAGACCCAGTACTTC
CDR3aa: CAWSTQGSGETQYF

j_gene: TRBJ2-7
d_gene: -
abundance: few
v_gene: TRBV10-3
CDR3nt: TGTGCCATCAGTGAGGTTGCCTACGAGCAGTACTTC
CDR3aa: CAISEVAYEQYF

j_gene: TRBJ2-5
d_gene: -
abundance: -
v_gene: TRBV14
CDR3nt: TGTGCCAGCAGCCCACACCTCGGGAGTCAAGAGACCCAGTACTTC
CDR3aa: CASSPHLGSQETQYF

j_gene: TRBJ2-3
d_gene: TRBD2
abundance: -
v_gene: TRBV5-4
CDR3nt: TGTGCCAGCAGCCGGACTAGCGAGGATACGCAGTATTTT
CDR3aa: CASSRTSEDTQYF

j_gene: TRBJ1-2
d_gene: TRBD1
abundance: -
v_gene: TRBV4-3
CDR3nt: TGCGCCAGCAGCCAAGACGGGACAGGGATCCTTTATGGCTACACCTTC
CDR3aa: CASSQDGTGILYGYTF

j_gene: TRBJ1-1
d_gene: -
abundance: -
v_gene: TRBV9
CDR3nt: TGTGCCAGCAGCGTAGTAGGAACTCGAGGGACTGAAGCTTTCTTT
CDR3aa: CASSVVGTRGTEAFF

j_gene: TRBJ2-5
d_gene: TRBD2
abundance: -
v_gene: TRBV28
CDR3nt: TGTGCCAGCAGGTCGGGAGGCATGAAGGGGGAGACCCAGTACTTC
CDR3aa: CASRSGGMKGETQYF

j_gene: TRBJ1-6
d_gene: -
abundance: few
v_gene: TRBV5-4
CDR3nt: TGTGCCAGCAGCCGAAGCGGGGGGACCAAGAATTCACCCCTCCACTTT
CDR3aa: CASSRSGGTKNSPLHF

j_gene: TRBJ2-5
d_gene: TRBD2
abundance: few
v_gene: TRBV29-1
CDR3nt: TGCAGCGTTGAAGTCGGTTGGCGGGAGGGTCAAGAGACCCAGTACTTC
CDR3aa: CSVEVGWREGQETQYF

j_gene: TRBJ2-3
d_gene: -
abundance: -
v_gene: TRBV7-2
CDR3nt: TGTGCCAGCAGTCAAAACGACTTCATCACAGATACGCAGTATTTT
CDR3aa: CASSQNDFITDTQYF

j_gene: TRBJ2-5
d_gene: -
abundance: -
v_gene: TRBV11-2
CDR3nt: TGTGCCAGCAGCCCAAACTACGGAGAGACCCAGTACTTC
CDR3aa: CASSPNYGETQYF

j_gene: TRBJ2-5
d_gene: TRBD2
abundance: few
v_gene: TRBV7-2
CDR3nt: TGTGCCAGCAGCTTAGGGGGACTAGCGGAAGAGACCCAGTACTTC
CDR3aa: CASSLGGLAEETQYF

j_gene: TRBJ2-5
d_gene: -
abundance: few
v_gene: TRBV4-2
CDR3nt: TGTGCCAGCAGCCAAGCTGTGAGGGAAGAGACCCAGTACTTC
CDR3aa: CASSQAVREETQYF

j_gene: TRBJ1-5
d_gene: -
abundance: -
v_gene: TRBV7-2
CDR3nt: TGTGCCAGCAGCTTAGGTGCGGGAGAACGACAGCCCCAGCATTTT
CDR3aa: CASSLGAGERQPQHF

j_gene: TRBJ2-5
d_gene: -
abundance: -
v_gene: TRBV21-1
CDR3nt: TGTGCCAGCAGCTCTAAGCTGGGACAGGGGGGAAAACCGGCGGAGACCCAGTACTTC
CDR3aa: CASSSKLGQGGKPAETQYF

j_gene: TRBJ2-3
d_gene: TRBD2
abundance: few
v_gene: TRBV2
CDR3nt: TGTGCCAGCAGGACTAGCGGCACAGATACGCAGTATTTT
CDR3aa: CASRTSGTDTQYF

j_gene: TRBJ2-1
d_gene: -
abundance: -
v_gene: TRBV7-7
CDR3nt: TGTGCTAGCAGCGTTAACAATGAGCAGTTCTTC
CDR3aa: CASSVNNEQFF

j_gene: TRBJ1-2
d_gene: -
abundance: -
v_gene: TRBV20-1
CDR3nt: TGCAGTGCTAGCCCGGTGACTGACTACACCTTC
CDR3aa: CSASPVTDYTF

j_gene: TRBJ1-1
d_gene: -
abundance: -
v_gene: TRBV6-5
CDR3nt: TGTGCCAGCAGTTACTGGGAGAACACTGAAGCTTTCTTT
CDR3aa: CASSYWENTEAFF

j_gene: TRBJ2-7
d_gene: TRBD1
abundance: -
v_gene: TRBV6-1
CDR3nt: TGTGCCAGCAGGCGGACAGGCGCCTCCTACGAGCAGTACTTC
CDR3aa: CASRRTGASYEQYF

j_gene: TRBJ2-6
d_gene: -
abundance: many
v_gene: TRBV4-3
CDR3nt: TGCGCCAGCAGCCAAAACCGGAACTCTGGGGCCAACGTCCTGACTTTC
CDR3aa: CASSQNRNSGANVLTF

j_gene: TRBJ1-2
d_gene: TRBD1
abundance: -
v_gene: TRBV25-1
CDR3nt: TGTGCCAGCGGGACAGGCACTTATGGCTACACCTTC
CDR3aa: CASGTGTYGYTF

j_gene: TRBJ2-3
d_gene: -
abundance: -
v_gene: TRBV9
CDR3nt: TGTGCCAGCAGCGTAGACGGTCGTAGCACAGATACGCAGTATTTT
CDR3aa: CASSVDGRSTDTQYF

j_gene: TRBJ1-6
d_gene: -
abundance: few
v_gene: TRBV4-3
CDR3nt: TGCGCCAGCAGCCAAGTGGCAGGGGTCGGTAATTCACCCCTCCACTTT
CDR3aa: CASSQVAGVGNSPLHF

j_gene: TRBJ2-3
d_gene: -
abundance: few
v_gene: TRBV10-2
CDR3nt: TGCGCCAGCAGTGAGCGGACGATCTCAGATACGCAGTATTTT
CDR3aa: CASSERTISDTQYF

j_gene: TRBJ2-3
d_gene: -
abundance: few
v_gene: TRBV9
CDR3nt: TGTGCCAGCAGCGTAGAGGGGGTGACAGATACGCAGTATTTT
CDR3aa: CASSVEGVTDTQYF

j_gene: TRBJ1-1
d_gene: TRBD1
abundance: -
v_gene: TRBV29-1
CDR3nt: TGCAGCGTAGCAACAGGGGGCTCTGAAGCTTTCTTT
CDR3aa: CSVATGGSEAFF

j_gene: TRBJ1-6
d_gene: -
abundance: -
v_gene: TRBV9
CDR3nt: TGTGCCAGCAGCGTAGGGCTGGACTCCGGATCACCCCTCCACTTT
CDR3aa: CASSVGLDSGSPLHF

j_gene: TRBJ1-1
d_gene: TRBD1
abundance: few
v_gene: TRBV30
CDR3nt: TGTGCCTGGAGTCGTGGTCCTGTACTATCCCGGACAGGAAACACTGAAGCTTTCTTT
CDR3aa: CAWSRGPVLSRTGNTEAFF

j_gene: TRBJ2-5
d_gene: -
abundance: few
v_gene: TRBV10-3
CDR3nt: TGTGCCAGTCGGGACTCACAAGAGACCCAGTACTTC
CDR3aa: CASRDSQETQYF

j_gene: TRBJ2-5
d_gene: -
abundance: few
v_gene: TRBV11-2
CDR3nt: TGTGCCAGCAGCTTAGGAGGGGGGACCCAGTACTTC
CDR3aa: CASSLGGGTQYF

j_gene: TRBJ2-1
d_gene: -
abundance: once
v_gene: TRBV7-3
CDR3nt: TGTGCCAGCAGCCCCCGGGACAATCAGGGGAATGAGCAGTTCTTC
CDR3aa: CASSPRDNQGNEQFF

j_gene: TRBJ2-7
d_gene: -
abundance: few
v_gene: TRBV4-1
CDR3nt: TGCGCCAGCAGCCAAGAAGCCGTGAGCCCCTACGAGCAGTACTTC
CDR3aa: CASSQEAVSPYEQYF

j_gene: TRBJ2-1
d_gene: -
abundance: few
v_gene: TRBV14
CDR3nt: TGTGCCAGCAGCCAAGAACAGGGCCTTTTGGATGAGCAGTTCTTC
CDR3aa: CASSQEQGLLDEQFF

j_gene: TRBJ2-3
d_gene: -
abundance: -
v_gene: TRBV27
CDR3nt: TGTGCCAGCAGTTCACAGGGTTACACAGATACGCAGTATTTT
CDR3aa: CASSSQGYTDTQYF

j_gene: TRBJ2-1
d_gene: -
abundance: -
v_gene: TRBV19
CDR3nt: TGTGCCAGTAGGACTTTAAGAGGACTGTACAATGAGCAGTTCTTC
CDR3aa: CASRTLRGLYNEQFF